A selection of T cell receptor beta chains follows, all from one sample in a study of T cell responses to AZD1222 COVID-19 vaccine. This table comes from immunoSEQ multiplex PCR, and its TCRdb copy is limited to in-frame clones, with some not included. The sample yields some 150,000 clones, 94% seen once. The sequences come from peripheral blood, collected on day 0 of AZD1222 vaccination. Receptor source: an adult in good health. CDR3s include the opening cysteine and the closing phenylalanine or tryptophan. A D gene is named only where the DNA matches it firmly. Rows give clone size only sometimes, using once, few, many, or a class for an expanded clone.

j_call v_call d_call clone_size cdr3_aa cdr3_nt
TRBJ1-6 TRBV4-2 - - CASSQDHNSYNSPLHF TGTGCCAGCAGCCAAGATCATAACTCCTATAATTCACCCCTCCACTTT
TRBJ2-3 TRBV28 TRBD1 once CASSLLGTGGSDTQYF TGTGCCAGCAGTTTATTGGGGACAGGGGGCTCAGATACGCAGTATTTT
TRBJ1-4 TRBV19 - - CASTVTGGGKLFF TGTGCCAGTACCGTGACCGGGGGGGGAAAACTGTTTTTT
TRBJ1-1 TRBV14 - - CASSQRDILVLGNTEAFF TGTGCCAGCAGCCAGAGGGACATACTAGTTCTCGGGAACACTGAAGCTTTCTTT
TRBJ1-5 TRBV28 - - CASRVGDQPQHF TGTGCCAGCAGGGTAGGGGATCAGCCCCAGCATTTT
TRBJ1-1 TRBV3-1/TRBV3-2 TRBD1 - CASSQMDRGWNTEAFF TGTGCCAGCAGCCAGATGGACAGGGGATGGAACACTGAAGCTTTCTTT
TRBJ1-5 TRBV5-1 - once CASSLAGVSNQPQHF TGCGCCAGCAGCTTGGCCGGCGTTAGCAATCAGCCCCAGCATTTT
TRBJ2-1 TRBV9 TRBD1 - CASSVPNRGRNEQFF TGTGCCAGCAGCGTACCAAACAGGGGGCGCAATGAGCAGTTCTTC
TRBJ2-3 TRBV5-5 - - CASSLRLSTDTQYF TGTGCCAGCAGCTTGCGACTTAGCACAGATACGCAGTATTTT
TRBJ2-1 TRBV29-1 - - CSAQQGWSEQFF TGCAGCGCCCAACAGGGATGGAGTGAGCAGTTCTTC
TRBJ1-4 TRBV4-1 - - CASSQRPLRESNEKLFF TGCGCCAGCAGCCAACGACCCCTCCGGGAATCTAATGAAAAACTGTTTTTT
TRBJ1-5 TRBV5-1 - - CASARYALGGNQPQHF TGCGCCAGCGCCCGATATGCGCTTGGGGGGAATCAGCCCCAGCATTTT
TRBJ2-2 TRBV11-3 - - CASSFTTNTGELFF TGTGCCAGCAGCTTCACAACTAACACCGGGGAGCTGTTTTTT
TRBJ2-1 TRBV5-1 - - CASSSVDGGNEQFF TGCGCCAGCAGCTCCGTTGACGGGGGCAATGAGCAGTTCTTC
TRBJ1-5 TRBV2 - - CASSRQGRNQPQHF TGTGCCAGCAGTCGGCAGGGCCGCAATCAGCCCCAGCATTTT
TRBJ2-3 TRBV7-9 TRBD2 - CASSLTSGGHSTDTQYF TGTGCCAGCAGCTTGACTAGCGGGGGACATAGCACAGATACGCAGTATTTT
TRBJ1-1 TRBV4-1 - - CASSLTKDRRMNTEAFF TGCGCCAGCAGCCTAACCAAGGACAGAAGAATGAACACTGAAGCTTTCTTT
TRBJ1-2 TRBV28 - - CASSSTRYGYTF TGTGCCAGCAGTTCCACTCGCTATGGCTACACCTTC
TRBJ1-1 TRBV19 - once CASKPGTLRTEAFF TGTGCCAGTAAACCCGGGACATTGAGGACTGAAGCTTTCTTT
TRBJ2-2 TRBV11-2 - - CASSLDRTGELFF TGTGCCAGCAGCTTAGACCGCACCGGGGAGCTGTTTTTT
TRBJ1-5 TRBV28 - - CASSFSVNQPQHF TGTGCCAGCAGTTTTTCGGTGAATCAGCCCCAGCATTTT
TRBJ1-2 TRBV5-5 - - CASSWDEGTNSYTF TGTGCCAGCAGCTGGGACGAGGGGACAAACAGCTACACCTTC
TRBJ2-3 TRBV4-1 TRBD2 - CASSPRLAGFTDTQYF TGCGCCAGCAGCCCCCGTCTAGCGGGGTTCACAGATACGCAGTATTTT